A selection of T cell receptor beta chains follows, all from one sample in a study of radiation and T cells in renal cell carcinoma. Libraries were prepared by immunoSEQ multiplex PCR; TCRdb keeps only in-frame clonotypes and omits some of them. The profile shows more than 150,000 clones, approximately 88% of them singletons. The material was blood, obtained from a patient whose treatment included radiotherapy and nephrectomy. The receptors originated from a woman in her forties or fifties with renal cell carcinoma. CDR3s include the opening cysteine and the closing phenylalanine or tryptophan. The D gene is left open where the match is weak. Clone sizes are given selectively: once, few, many, or a class where the clone is expanded.

clone size: -
V gene: TRBV7-6
J gene: TRBJ1-1
D gene: -
CDR3 DNA: TGTGCCAGCAGCACGGACTGGAACACTGAAGCTTTCTTT
CDR3 protein: CASSTDWNTEAFF

clone size: -
V gene: TRBV16
J gene: TRBJ1-1
D gene: -
CDR3 DNA: TGTGCCAGCAGCGGGAGCCTCAACACTGAAGCTTTCTTT
CDR3 protein: CASSGSLNTEAFF

clone size: -
V gene: TRBV5-1
J gene: TRBJ2-3
D gene: TRBD2
CDR3 DNA: TGCGCCAGCAGCTCGGGGACTAGCGACGGTACGCAGTATTTT
CDR3 protein: CASSSGTSDGTQYF

clone size: once
V gene: TRBV14
J gene: TRBJ2-2
D gene: -
CDR3 DNA: TGTGCCAGCAGCCAAGGCAGGAACACCGGGGAGCTGTTTTTT
CDR3 protein: CASSQGRNTGELFF

clone size: -
V gene: TRBV10-2
J gene: TRBJ2-3
D gene: -
CDR3 DNA: TGCGCCAGCAGGAGGCAGGGGATCGATACGCAGTATTTT
CDR3 protein: CASRRQGIDTQYF

clone size: once
V gene: TRBV5-1
J gene: TRBJ1-2
D gene: -
CDR3 DNA: TGCGCCAGCAGCTTTACCCGAGATGGCTACACCTTC
CDR3 protein: CASSFTRDGYTF

clone size: -
V gene: TRBV19
J gene: TRBJ2-3
D gene: -
CDR3 DNA: TGTGCCAGTAGTATAGGGGGGCCCCGCACAGATACGCAGTATTTT
CDR3 protein: CASSIGGPRTDTQYF

clone size: once
V gene: TRBV7-9
J gene: TRBJ1-4
D gene: -
CDR3 DNA: TGTGCCAGCAGCCCACCCGGACCCCAGTCGGTGGAAAAACTGTTTTTT
CDR3 protein: CASSPPGPQSVEKLFF

clone size: -
V gene: TRBV5-1
J gene: TRBJ2-7
D gene: TRBD1
CDR3 DNA: TGCGCCAGCAGCTCGACAGGGGGAAACTACGAGCAGTACTTC
CDR3 protein: CASSSTGGNYEQYF

clone size: -
V gene: TRBV15
J gene: TRBJ2-7
D gene: -
CDR3 DNA: TGTGCCACCAGCAGACGGGACATCTACGAGCAGTACTTC
CDR3 protein: CATSRRDIYEQYF

clone size: -
V gene: TRBV25-1
J gene: TRBJ2-3
D gene: -
CDR3 DNA: TGTGCCAGCAGTGCCCTCTGGGACCAGGGATCCCCAGATACGCAGTATTTT
CDR3 protein: CASSALWDQGSPDTQYF

clone size: -
V gene: TRBV18
J gene: TRBJ1-5
D gene: TRBD1
CDR3 DNA: TGTGCCAGCTCACCATTGGGACAGGGGGTAGGCAATCAGCCCCAGCATTTT
CDR3 protein: CASSPLGQGVGNQPQHF

clone size: -
V gene: TRBV6-6
J gene: TRBJ1-1
D gene: -
CDR3 DNA: TGTGCCAGCAGTACCGACAGCAACACTGAAGCTTTCTTT
CDR3 protein: CASSTDSNTEAFF

clone size: -
V gene: TRBV6-1
J gene: TRBJ1-6
D gene: TRBD1
CDR3 DNA: TGTGCCACCAACCCGGGACAGCAGAATTCACCCCTCCACTTT
CDR3 protein: CATNPGQQNSPLHF

clone size: -
V gene: TRBV5-4
J gene: TRBJ1-3
D gene: -
CDR3 DNA: TGTGCCGCCTACTCTGGAAACACCATATATTTT
CDR3 protein: CAAYSGNTIYF

clone size: -
V gene: TRBV11-1
J gene: TRBJ2-7
D gene: -
CDR3 DNA: TGTGCCAGCAGCTTAACCGGGGCATACGAGCAGTACTTC
CDR3 protein: CASSLTGAYEQYF

clone size: -
V gene: TRBV19
J gene: TRBJ2-2
D gene: TRBD2
CDR3 DNA: TGTGCCAGTAGTATTCTTAACCGGGGGGCCGGGGAGCTGTTTTTT
CDR3 protein: CASSILNRGAGELFF

clone size: -
V gene: TRBV19
J gene: TRBJ2-2
D gene: TRBD1
CDR3 DNA: TGTGCCACCATTGGACAGGGGAACACCGGGGAGCTGTTTTTT
CDR3 protein: CATIGQGNTGELFF

clone size: -
V gene: TRBV5-1
J gene: TRBJ2-6
D gene: -
CDR3 DNA: TGCGCCAGCAGCTTGGAGGGGGGCTCTGGGGCCAACGTCCTGACTTTC
CDR3 protein: CASSLEGGSGANVLTF

clone size: -
V gene: TRBV11-3
J gene: TRBJ2-3
D gene: -
CDR3 DNA: TGTGCCAGCAGCCAACAGGGCCCCGATACGCAGTATTTT
CDR3 protein: CASSQQGPDTQYF

clone size: -
V gene: TRBV5-5
J gene: TRBJ1-6
D gene: -
CDR3 DNA: TGTGCCAGCAGTTTGCACGGGGCGGAATCACCCCTCCACTTT
CDR3 protein: CASSLHGAESPLHF

clone size: -
V gene: TRBV6-1
J gene: TRBJ1-1
D gene: -
CDR3 DNA: TGTGCCAGCAGTGGGACGGTGAACACTGAAGCTTTCTTT
CDR3 protein: CASSGTVNTEAFF

clone size: -
V gene: TRBV7-2
J gene: TRBJ2-2
D gene: TRBD1
CDR3 DNA: TGTGCCAGCATATCGACAGGGGGCATCACCGGGGAGCTGTTTTTT
CDR3 protein: CASISTGGITGELFF

clone size: -
V gene: TRBV7-9
J gene: TRBJ1-2
D gene: -
CDR3 DNA: TGTGCCAGCAGCTTAAATGAGGCAGGGAACTATGGCTACACCTTC
CDR3 protein: CASSLNEAGNYGYTF

clone size: -
V gene: TRBV18
J gene: TRBJ1-1
D gene: -
CDR3 DNA: TGTGCCAGCTCGCCTAACGGGGGGACTGAAGCTTTCTTT
CDR3 protein: CASSPNGGTEAFF

clone size: -
V gene: TRBV6-1
J gene: TRBJ2-7
D gene: TRBD2
CDR3 DNA: TGTGCCAGCAGTGAAAGCCTACTAGCGGGGGGAAGCTCCTACGAGCAGTACTTC
CDR3 protein: CASSESLLAGGSSYEQYF

clone size: -
V gene: TRBV5-4
J gene: TRBJ1-6
D gene: -
CDR3 DNA: TGTGCCAGCAGCTTGAATTCTGGCCAGGCGAATTCACCCCTCCACTTT
CDR3 protein: CASSLNSGQANSPLHF

clone size: -
V gene: TRBV7-2
J gene: TRBJ2-7
D gene: -
CDR3 DNA: TGTGCCAGCAGCTCAGTTCAGGGCGACTACGAGCAGTACTTC
CDR3 protein: CASSSVQGDYEQYF

clone size: -
V gene: TRBV9
J gene: TRBJ2-7
D gene: TRBD1
CDR3 DNA: TGTGCCAGCAGCTTACGACAGGGGGCAGGGTACGAGCAGTACTTC
CDR3 protein: CASSLRQGAGYEQYF